A selection of T cell receptor beta chains follows, all from one sample in a study of shared T cell receptors in the human thymus. Sequenced by immunoSEQ multiplex PCR; TCRdb stores in-frame clones only, minus some. The table lists about 400,000 clones, roughly 94% of them singletons. Sequenced input: thymocytes. These receptors were taken from a human donor. Both conserved end residues are part of each CDR3. Fields, in order: D gene, V gene, J gene, clone size, CDR3 protein, CDR3 DNA. A D gene is named only where the DNA matches it firmly. Where a row states a size, it is once, few, many or the class of an expanded clone; other rows omit it.

>-|TRBV4-1|TRBJ2-1|-
CASSPPKAFDEQFF
TGCGCCAGCAGCCCCCCAAAGGCGTTCGATGAGCAGTTCTTC
>-|TRBV29-1|TRBJ2-5|once
CSPFAMGRETQYF
TGCAGCCCCTTTGCGATGGGCCGAGAGACCCAGTACTTC
>-|TRBV5-4|TRBJ2-7|-
CASSQDVFSYEQYF
TGCGCCAGCAGCCAAGATGTGTTCTCCTACGAGCAGTACTTC
>-|TRBV30|TRBJ1-5|-
CAWSTKFSNQPQHF
TGTGCCTGGAGTACGAAGTTTAGCAATCAGCCCCAGCATTTT
>-|TRBV5-5|TRBJ2-2|-
CASSFGVRGELGELFF
TGTGCCAGCAGCTTTGGGGTGAGGGGGGAACTCGGGGAGCTGTTTTTT
>-|TRBV4-1|TRBJ2-7|-
CASSLGSEGRCEQYF
TGCGCCAGCAGCCTGGGATCCGAAGGGCGATGCGAGCAGTACTTC
>-|TRBV28|TRBJ2-7|few
CASRLGHAFEQYF
TGTGCCAGCAGACTGGGACATGCCTTCGAGCAGTACTTC
>TRBD2|TRBV5-1|TRBJ2-5|-
CASSPRRGFQETQYF
TGCGCCAGCAGCCCGCGGCGGGGGTTCCAAGAGACCCAGTACTTC
>-|TRBV28|TRBJ1-5|-
CASSLLRVSNQPQHF
TGTGCCAGCAGTCTTCTCAGGGTGAGCAATCAGCCCCAGCATTTT
>-|TRBV7-6|TRBJ1-2|-
CASSRLSANYGYTF
TGTGCCAGCAGCCGCCTTTCCGCTAACTATGGCTACACCTTC
>TRBD2|TRBV11-2|TRBJ2-1|-
CASSTAGDCPSGDEQFF
TGTGCCAGCAGCACCGCGGGGGACTGCCCATCGGGGGATGAGCAGTTCTTC
>-|TRBV19|TRBJ2-1|once
CASSAAYSSYNEQFF
TGTGCCAGTAGTGCCGCATATTCCTCCTACAATGAGCAGTTCTTC
>-|TRBV11-2|TRBJ2-7|-
CASSPRRPTPREQYF
TGTGCCAGCAGCCCAAGGAGGCCAACACCACGCGAGCAGTACTTC
>TRBD2|TRBV4-3|TRBJ2-2|once
CASSQDLLAGGDTGELFF
TGCGCCAGCAGCCAAGATCTCCTAGCGGGAGGGGACACCGGGGAGCTGTTTTTT
>-|TRBV20-1|TRBJ2-7|-
CSASTGEQYF
TGCAGTGCTTCTACTGGGGAGCAGTACTTC
>TRBD2|TRBV28|TRBJ2-7|-
CASTTKGTSGRGPLKFYEQYF
TGTGCCAGCACCACTAAGGGGACTAGCGGGAGGGGCCCCCTTAAATTCTACGAGCAGTACTTC
>-|TRBV6-6|TRBJ2-5|-
CASSYSGPREETQYF
TGTGCCAGCAGTTACTCGGGACCCAGGGAGGAGACCCAGTACTTC
>TRBD1|TRBV11-2|TRBJ1-1|-
CASSPPRQGAGYLSTEAFF
TGTGCCAGCAGCCCTCCTCGACAGGGGGCCGGTTATTTAAGCACTGAAGCTTTCTTT
>-|TRBV4-3|TRBJ1-5|-
CASSQEARGGQPQHF
TGCGCCAGCAGCCAAGAGGCAAGGGGGGGTCAGCCCCAGCATTTT
>TRBD2|TRBV5-4|TRBJ2-5|once
CASSLEKREGRETQYF
TGTGCCAGCAGCTTGGAAAAGCGGGAGGGCCGAGAGACCCAGTACTTC
>-|TRBV4-1|TRBJ2-2|-
CASSQDRRPTGELFF
TGCGCCAGCAGCCAAGATCGTAGACCCACCGGGGAGCTGTTTTTT
>-|TRBV6-5|TRBJ2-7|-
CASSPDRTYSYEQYF
TGTGCCAGCAGTCCTGACAGGACATACTCCTACGAGCAGTACTTC
>-|TRBV18|TRBJ1-2|-
CASSPWGDYGYTF
TGTGCCAGCTCACCATGGGGAGATTATGGCTACACCTTC
>TRBD1|TRBV6-5|TRBJ1-2|-
CASSYWTGLNYGYTF
TGTGCCAGCAGTTACTGGACAGGGCTTAACTATGGCTACACCTTC
>-|TRBV11-2|TRBJ2-1|-
CASSFSGDSYNEQFF
TGTGCCAGCAGCTTTAGCGGAGACTCCTACAATGAGCAGTTCTTC
>TRBD2|TRBV29-1|TRBJ2-5|-
CSSLGRDQETQYF
TGCAGCTCCCTCGGGAGGGACCAAGAGACCCAGTACTTC
>TRBD1|TRBV29-1|TRBJ2-5|-
CSVEKGQGARETQYF
TGCAGCGTTGAAAAGGGACAGGGGGCTCGGGAGACCCAGTACTTC
>TRBD1|TRBV28|TRBJ1-5|-
CASSPPGQGAHNYHGQPQHF
TGTGCCAGCAGTCCACCCGGACAGGGGGCCCATAACTACCATGGTCAGCCCCAGCATTTT
>-|TRBV19|TRBJ2-2|-
CASKIYPGGELFF
TGTGCCAGTAAGATATATCCAGGGGGGGAGCTGTTTTTT
>-|TRBV5-1|TRBJ1-4|-
CASSEPGLEKLFF
TGCGCCAGCTCTGAACCGGGCCTCGAAAAACTGTTTTTT
>-|TRBV7-2|TRBJ2-1|-
CASSQGAGYYNEQFF
TGTGCCAGCAGCCAAGGGGCAGGGTATTACAATGAGCAGTTCTTC
>-|TRBV27|TRBJ1-1|-
CASSGGHRWGEAFF
TGTGCCAGCAGTGGGGGACACCGCTGGGGTGAAGCTTTCTTT
>TRBD1|TRBV28|TRBJ1-2|-
CASSHSPSGGNGYTF
TGTGCCAGCAGCCACTCCCCCTCAGGGGGTAATGGCTACACCTTC
>-|TRBV7-2|TRBJ2-1|-
CASSLRTDGSSYNEQFF
TGTGCCAGCAGCTTAAGGACGGACGGGAGCTCCTACAATGAGCAGTTCTTC
>-|TRBV27|TRBJ2-7|-
CASSFTQTGTPTYEQYF
TGTGCCAGCAGTTTTACCCAGACCGGGACACCCACCTACGAGCAGTACTTC
>TRBD1|TRBV15|TRBJ2-7|-
CATSRGGTALEQYF
TGTGCCACCAGCAGAGGGGGGACAGCGTTAGAGCAGTACTTC
>-|TRBV4-3|TRBJ2-3|-
CASSQGSAGSTNTDTQYF
TGCGCCAGCAGCCAAGGGTCGGCGGGATCCACGAACACAGATACGCAGTATTTT
>-|TRBV5-1|TRBJ2-7|-
CASSSTPRRGFYSYEQYF
TGCGCCAGCAGCTCTACACCCCGGAGAGGGTTTTATTCCTACGAGCAGTACTTC
>TRBD1|TRBV5-4|TRBJ1-1|-
CASSLDRGITEAFF
TGTGCCAGCAGCCTCGACAGGGGGATCACTGAAGCTTTCTTT
>-|TRBV2|TRBJ1-5|-
CASSERQNRASNQPQHF
TGTGCCAGCAGTGAAAGGCAGAATAGGGCTAGCAATCAGCCCCAGCATTTT
>-|TRBV30|TRBJ1-1|-
CAWRPRDEVTEAFF
TGTGCCTGGAGGCCACGGGATGAGGTCACTGAAGCTTTCTTT
>TRBD1|TRBV27|TRBJ1-4|-
CASSRGTGKNATNEKLFF
TGTGCCAGCAGTCGTGGGACAGGGAAGAATGCAACTAATGAAAAACTGTTTTTT
>-|TRBV27|TRBJ2-5|-
CASSSNPGSLGPQETQYF
TGTGCCAGCAGTTCAAACCCAGGGAGTCTTGGGCCACAAGAGACCCAGTACTTC
>TRBD2|TRBV7-3|TRBJ2-1|-
CASSLSGLAGGPSWINEQFF
TGTGCCAGCAGCTTAAGTGGCCTAGCGGGAGGGCCGAGTTGGATCAATGAGCAGTTCTTC
>-|TRBV27|TRBJ2-1|-
CASSSTGSATYNEQFF
TGTGCCAGCAGTTCTACAGGGAGTGCTACCTACAATGAGCAGTTCTTC